The 16 T cell receptor beta chains presented below share a single source sample, sequenced in a study of CD8+ T cells in alopecia areata. Treatment denoted: oral pan-JAK inhibitor, 5-10 mg twice daily. Investigators isolated RNA and reverse transcribed it into cDNA to act as the sequencing template. Sequenced by immunoSEQ multiplex PCR; TCRdb stores in-frame clones only, minus some. The sample has 100,000 to 140,000 clones; 84% are singletons. Sequenced material: CD8+ T cells sorted from blood, taken at week 24, from a patient treated with tofacitinib. These receptors originate from a human donor with alopecia areata.

The V gene is TRBV4-1, the J gene TRBJ1-6, with 7 bases fitting TRBD1. V was pared by 1 base and J by 6 bases, with 6 bases of the junction left unmatched. Germline CDR1 reads MGHRA; CDR2 reads YSYEKL. This CDR3 has 16 residues. CDR3 bases: TGCGCCAGCAGCCAAGCAAGGGGACAGACTAATTCACCCCTCCACTTT. This translates into CASSQARGQTNSPLHF.

This chain links TRBV2 with TRBJ2-1, with D unclear. The germline V gene has CDR1 SNHLY and CDR2 FYNNEI. The CDR3 length is 15 residues. The V end lost 2 bases, the J end lost 4 bases, and 12 bases lay between the germline ends. CDR3 loop: CASSEMVGTYNEQFF. CDR3 coding DNA: TGTGCCAGCAGTGAAATGGTAGGAACATACAATGAGCAGTTCTTC.

The rearrangement links TRBV9 to TRBJ2-1, with 8 bases identical to TRBD2. This CDR3 contains 14 residues. V trimming: 3 bases; J trimming: 5 bases; junction bases outside the gene matches: 4. The germline CDR1 and CDR2 sequences are SGDLS and YYNGEE. For the CDR3, the DNA is TGTGCCAGCAGCGACGGACTAGCCCACAATGAGCAGTTCTTC. Translating gives CASSDGLAHNEQFF.

V usage is TRBV27 and J usage is TRBJ2-7; 8 bases are shared with TRBD2. The CDR3 is 14 amino acids. CDR1 MNHEY and CDR2 SMNVEV come from the germline V gene (reference sequence). With 3 bases clipped from V and 2 bases from J, the junction kept 3 bases outside the gene matches. CDR3 coding DNA: TGTGCCAGCAGTTTCGGGGGGGCCGCCTACGAGCAGTACTTC. Its translation: CASSFGGAAYEQYF.

This clone was counted only a few times. The chain uses TRBV13 and TRBJ2-5; 7 bases align to TRBD2. Germline CDR1 PRHDT, CDR2 FYEKMQ (reference sequence). Trimming removed 5 bases from V and 5 bases from J; junction bases left unmatched: 11. The CDR3 spans 15 residues. Here the CDR3 reads CASSLTPGRGETQYF. CDR3 sequence (DNA): TGTGCCAGCAGCCTCACCCCGGGGAGGGGTGAGACCCAGTACTTC.

The chain combines TRBV6-5 with TRBJ2-7; D possibly corresponds to TRBD1 (6 bases). This CDR3 is built from 15 residues. CDR1 MNHEY and CDR2 SVGAGI come from the germline V gene. The V end lost 7 bases, the J end lost 5 bases, and 21 bases lay between the germline ends. CDR3: CASTQRGGAYDEQYF. CDR3 DNA: TGTGCCAGCACTCAACGAGGGGGAGCATACGACGAGCAGTACTTC.

This clone was observed a handful of times. This sequence joins TRBV7-3 and TRBJ2-7; D is tentatively TRBD1 or TRBD2 (6 bases each). Germline V gene sequence: CDR1 SGHTA, CDR2 FQGTGA. V shed 3 bases and J shed 4 bases, with 10 bases lying between them. The CDR3 spans 13 residues. The CDR3 region has the DNA TGTGCCAGCAGCTTCGGGGGCGGATACGAGCAGTACTTC. Translating it yields CASSFGGGYEQYF.

V gene TRBV29-1 combines with J gene TRBJ2-3, with TRBD2 matching over 9 bases. This CDR3 spans 19 amino acids. The germline gives CDR1 SQVTM, CDR2 ANQGSEA. V lost 3 bases and J lost 0; bases outside the gene matches: 16. The CDR3: CSVEETETERGVSTDTQYF. In nucleotides, the CDR3 is TGCAGCGTTGAGGAAACGGAGACTGAGCGGGGGGTTAGCACAGATACGCAGTATTTT.

CDR3 protein: CASSQDLAFGGIAGGLETQYF. CDR3 nucleotide sequence: TGCGCCAGCAGCCAAGATCTTGCTTTTGGTGGCATAGCGGGGGGACTAGAGACCCAGTACTTC. V gene TRBV4-3 combines with J gene TRBJ2-5; 10 nucleotides agree with TRBD2. Germline V lookup: CDR1 LGHNA, CDR2 YSLEER. J lost 4 bases, V lost 0 bases, and 20 bases had no gene match. The CDR3 covers 21 residues.

The rearrangement joins TRBV29-1 to TRBJ2-1, with D maybe TRBD2 (6 bases). The CDR3 extends over 13 amino acids. Trimming shortened V by 4 bases and J by 8 bases, and 15 bases separated the two germline ends. In germline, CDR1 is SQVTM, CDR2 ANQGSEA. CDR3 nucleotide sequence: TGCAGCGTTGGCCCAGCGGGCCTCCATGAGCAGTTCTTC. Amino acid sequence: CSVGPAGLHEQFF.

The table lists this clone with a few counts. V is TRBV9 and J is TRBJ2-7; tentatively, D is TRBD1 or TRBD2 (6 bases each). V was cut by 4 bases and J by 4 bases, with 30 bases left in between. The CDR3 runs 19 residues. CDR1 and CDR2 from the germline V gene are SGDLS and YYNGEE. Written as DNA, the CDR3 is TGTGCCAGCAGCCCCCAGAACACATGGGGGGCAGGTCCTCTGTACGAGCAGTACTTC. Protein sequence: CASSPQNTWGAGPLYEQYF.

This clone was seen only a few times. CDR3 in amino acids: CASSLSFRGDQETQYF. DNA of the CDR3: TGTGCCAGCAGTTTGTCGTTTCGGGGAGATCAAGAGACCCAGTACTTC. The chain has TRBV27 and TRBJ2-5, with D tentatively TRBD2 (5 bases). The V end was cut by 3 bases, the J end by 2 bases, with 16 bases between. The CDR3 runs to 16 residues. CDR1 is MNHEY and CDR2 is SMNVEV in the germline V gene (reference sequence).

V is TRBV7-4 and J is TRBJ2-7, with 8 bases fitting TRBD1. The CDR3 runs 16 residues. Germline values: CDR1 SGHVT, CDR2 SQSDAQ. V trimming: 6 bases; J trimming: 5 bases; junction bases outside the gene matches: 15. CDR3 sequence: CASSRVIGQGLHEQYF. In DNA form, the CDR3 reads TGTGCCAGCAGTAGGGTGATTGGACAGGGTTTACACGAGCAGTACTTC.

The rearrangement joins TRBV7-2 to TRBJ2-7; a possible D gene is TRBD1 (6 bases). Per the germline V gene, CDR1 is SGHTA and CDR2 is FQGNSA. The CDR3 consists of 15 residues. V gave up 5 bases and J gave up 3 bases, with 17 bases separating them. Here the CDR3 DNA reads TGTGCCAGCAGCACGCCCAGGGGAAGCTTCTACGAGCAGTACTTC. It translates to CASSTPRGSFYEQYF.

The V gene is TRBV29-1, the J gene TRBJ1-1; a weak D match, TRBD1 (5 bases). Trimming took 3 bases from V and 5 from J, leaving 19 bases between them. The CDR3 spans 15 residues. CDR1 is SQVTM, CDR2 ANQGSEA, per germline. CDR3 loop: CSVDLTTDLQTEAFF. The CDR3 DNA sequence: TGCAGCGTTGACCTGACGACAGACCTACAAACTGAAGCTTTCTTT.

This chain connects TRBV29-1 to TRBJ2-2; D not certain. V lost 5 bases, J lost 1 base, and 2 bases lay in between. CDR3 length equals 11 residues. CDR1 and CDR2 from the germline V gene are SQVTM and ANQGSEA. As DNA, the CDR3 is TGCAGCGTTCAGAACACCGGGGAGCTGTTTTTT. This gives the protein CSVQNTGELFF.